This T cell receptor beta chain came from a study of T-cell reconstitution after alpha-beta-depleted transplantation in children. Overall study results and limits: The study traced high day-60 TCRbeta diversity in some patients to surviving recipient T cells and thymic progenitors.

About this clonotype: Its antigen is undetermined.

The V end lost 6 bases, the J end lost 2 bases, and 19 bases lay between the germline ends. Germline lookup yields CDR1 SQVTM and CDR2 ANQGSEA. The CDR3 has 16 residues. The library targeted TCRbeta and was prepared with unique molecular identifiers. MiXCR was run by TCRdb on the PCR reads, yielding one entry per CDR3 protein. The sample consists of around 700,000 distinct CDR3 sequences, around 12% of them appearing once. The receptor was derived from a girl aged 2 to 9 with congenital amegakaryocytic thrombocytopenia, due to receive a stem cell transplant. The sample consisted of PBMCs, taken before TCRalphabeta/CD19-depleted stem cell transplant. The gene calls are TRBV29-1 and TRBJ2-2; TRBD2 might be the D (6 bases). The CDR3 loop is CSVASGTEGNTGELFF. In DNA form, the CDR3 reads TGCAGCGTCGCTTCGGGAACGGAGGGCAACACCGGGGAGCTGTTTTTT.